This TCR beta chain was captured in a study of blood T cells in healthy people across ages (dated by TCRdb to the mid-2010s). Regarding the complete study: In model experiments, template switching captured roughly one uniquely barcoded TCR beta cDNA molecule for every two T cells. Four age groups were formed from the donors: young (average about 15 years), middle-aged (approximately 41), aged (about 62) and long-lived (roughly 88). Using the same blood draw, the study looked at two additional independent replicas of 1 million unique cDNA reads for two donors, one aged 18 to 30 and the other aged 80 or older. To track age-related changes in TCR beta repertoire diversity, the study relied on deep sequencing normalized with unique cDNA molecular identifiers.

This clonotype was observed a handful of times. What this receptor recognizes is not known. No much larger clonotype is one base removed from it; base qualities were not supplied. Donors were 35 to 40 systemically healthy Caucasian individuals from Russia aged roughly 6 to 90 years. Each donor gave 8.5 to 10 milliliters of peripheral blood, collected into EDTA-treated Vacutainer tubes. PBMCs were isolated by Ficoll-Paque density-gradient centrifugation, with at least 7 million obtained per sample. Trizol reagent was used to extract total RNA from the PBMCs, yielding at least 6 micrograms per sample. For every donor, flow cytometry on a PBMC aliquot measured the percentage of naive CD45RAhigh/CD27high T cells. The germline V gene (reference sequence) sets CDR1 to SEHNR and CDR2 to FQNEAQ. V drops 3 bases and J drops 5 bases, leaving 8 bases in between. The CDR3 sequence holds 13 residues, the cysteine and phenylalanine included. Just the 39-base CDR3 DNA is kept, in frame starting at base 1.

Library method: 5' RACE. Instrument on record: Illumina HiSeq 2500. A second PCR of roughly 7 to 11 cycles was performed with a sample-barcoded 5' primer and a J-beta primer mix. A template-switch 5' adaptor carrying 12 random nucleotides introduced a unique molecular identifier onto each TCR beta cDNA molecule. Each sample yielded at least 3 million CDR3-containing paired-end reads. First-strand cDNA was synthesized from all RNA with the Mint cDNA synthesis kit, primed by a TRBC-specific oligonucleotide. Following uracil-DNA glycosylase treatment, all cDNA underwent a first 18-cycle PCR with the universal primers M1SS and BC2_uni_R. Per the original workflow: Each sample was normalized by randomly selecting 1 million high-quality reads, each carrying a distinct molecular identifier. Instead of being binned into consensus sequences, reads with shared molecular identifiers were discarded. MiTCR, run with a Q25 quality threshold and the strictest error-elimination algorithm, handled CDR3 identification, clonotype clustering and error correction. Lower-bound total TCR beta diversity was estimated with a nonparametric unseen species model using Euler transformation. In-frame beta chains were kept once TCRdb had trimmed the public reads at Q25 with fastp and called clones with MiXCR. Rows with one shared CDR3 protein collapse into an entry with the most common genes and DNA. The V and J calls and clone size come from TCRdb's table, not from the authors' own analysis. Counted in this sample were under 1,100,000 distinct CDR3 sequences; approximately 25% of them appeared once. The ten largest make up approximately 0.75% of the sample.

Results and caveats for the whole study, not just this receptor: Since profiling was done on bulk unsorted PBMCs, naive and antigen-experienced compartments could not be conclusively compared. A strong correlation was found between observed TCR beta diversity and the percentage of naive T cells measured by flow cytometry. The long-lived group showed more naive CD4+ T cells, fewer expanded clones and increased TCR diversity than the aged group, suggesting age selection. Estimates of total diversity from one million sequenced T cells were regarded as lower bounds and underestimates. As age increased, observed TCR beta diversity per million T cells dropped in a roughly linear way, and a significant reduction was already evident by age 40. Because the CMV infection status of the donors was unknown, age-related changes in expanded clonotypes may potentially have been confounded.

This same sample was also part of a study on T cells of mothers and their children. The second study's paper adds: Donors were nine systemically healthy Caucasian individuals: three mothers and their six children. cDNA synthesis used all of the extracted RNA, with approximately 1.6 ug of RNA in each 15 ul reaction. In the second PCR, the M1S primer added sample barcodes and 2-4 random nucleotides. More than 8 million TCR beta CDR3 reads were obtained from each mother, and 2.5 million to 3.5 million reads were obtained from each child. In both related and unrelated pairs, thymic selection shapes the output of TCR recombination in a similar way, with inherited differences having only a minor effect. Normalized repertoire overlap in related mother-child pairs was always slightly higher than in unrelated mother-child pairs, but the difference was never significant. No persistent microchimeric T cell clones were found, with a detection sensitivity of 75 to 100 clones per million clonotypes. To look for features that set related mother-child pairs apart from unrelated individuals, the researchers ran deep NGS to compare the TCR beta repertoires of mothers and children. Mothers averaged about 40 +/- 4 years of age and children averaged around 10 +/- 4 years. Libraries were sequenced on Illumina HiSeq 2000 with 100+100 nt paired-end reads after adapter ligation with NEBNext reagents. To prevent cross-contamination, the mother and child libraries were prepared a month apart and were sequenced in separate runs. Each donor had between roughly 450,000 and 2,300,000 distinct TCR beta clonotypes identified. Naive TCR beta clonotypes were estimated from low-frequency clonotypes matched to each donor's FACS-determined naive share, without sorting.

Sequenced material: blood. This TCR was recovered from a girl aged 2-10 years in good health. The chain uses TRBV7-9 and TRBJ2-1; the D gene assignment is ambiguous. Here the CDR3 is given as CASSFPRDNEQFF. The nucleotide sequence reads as follows: TGTGCCAGCAGCTTCCCCCGGGACAATGAGCAGTTCTTC.